This is a list of T cell receptor beta chains from one sample in a study of T cell changes during pregnancy in multiple sclerosis. Assay used: immunoSEQ multiplex PCR; TCRdb lists only in-frame clones, some missing. Of about 84,000 clones listed, roughly 94% were seen once; the top ten hold more than 0.95%. The material was peripheral blood, obtained in the second trimester of pregnancy. The receptors were gathered from a female donor in good health, enrolled as a control in a pregnancy study. The CDR3 runs from the conserved cysteine through the conserved F or W. Fields, in order: clone size, V gene, J gene, D gene, CDR3 protein, CDR3 DNA. A D gene is named only where the DNA matches it firmly. The size field is filled for only some rows; it gives once, few, many or a size class.

.	TRBV5-1	TRBJ2-7	TRBD2	CASSLEAGGDTYEQYF	TGCGCCAGCAGCTTGGAAGCGGGAGGGGATACCTACGAGCAGTACTTC
.	TRBV19	TRBJ2-2	.	CASSNEVWNTGELFF	TGTGCCAGTAGTAATGAGGTTTGGAACACCGGGGAGCTGTTTTTT
.	TRBV6-1	TRBJ2-3	TRBD1	CASSEAVGQGATDTQYF	TGTGCCAGCAGTGAAGCGGTCGGACAGGGGGCCACAGATACGCAGTATTTT
.	TRBV19	TRBJ1-2	TRBD1	CASRRTGRGYGYTF	TGTGCCAGTAGGCGGACAGGACGCGGCTATGGCTACACCTTC
.	TRBV2	TRBJ2-6	.	CASLDWISGANVLTF	TGTGCCAGTTTGGACTGGATCTCTGGGGCCAACGTCCTGACTTTC
few	TRBV19	TRBJ2-2	TRBD1	CASSIGAGGSGELFF	TGTGCCAGTAGTATAGGGGCAGGGGGCTCCGGGGAGCTGTTTTTT
.	TRBV19	TRBJ1-4	TRBD1	CASSVGQRNEKLFF	TGTGCCAGTAGTGTGGGACAGAGAAATGAAAAACTGTTTTTT
.	TRBV11-2	TRBJ1-1	.	CASSLLGQGGDEAFF	TGTGCCAGCAGCTTATTAGGGCAGGGAGGGGATGAAGCTTTCTTT
.	TRBV20-1	TRBJ2-7	.	CSAGGSYEQYF	TGCAGTGCCGGGGGCTCCTACGAGCAGTACTTC
.	TRBV10-3	TRBJ2-7	TRBD2	CAISESSMKWEGNEQYF	TGTGCCATCAGTGAGTCGAGTATGAAGTGGGAGGGCAACGAGCAGTACTTC
.	TRBV19	TRBJ2-5	.	CASSRASGVQETQYF	TGTGCCAGTAGTAGGGCCTCGGGGGTCCAAGAGACCCAGTACTTC